Each of the 13 T cell receptor beta chains below was sequenced from the same sample in a study of blood T cell repertoires in COVID-19. The protocol was immunoSEQ multiplex PCR, while the TCRdb copy is restricted to in-frame clones and leaves out a portion. The table shows 200,000 to 250,000 clones, with roughly 85% occurring only once. Sequencing was done on a sample of PBMCs or T cells enriched from blood (not recorded which). These receptors came from a woman aged 45-65 years who had been exposed to COVID-19.

Concerning this clone: Within the sample, other DNA sequences also encode this same CDR3. V and J are TRBV12-3 or TRBV12-4 and TRBJ2-5; 8 positions agree with TRBD1. The CDR3 is made up of 13 amino acids. The V gene end was trimmed by 6 bases and the J gene end by 5 bases; junction bases not matched to a gene: 5. This CDR3 reads CASSLRGPETQYF. Here the CDR3 DNA reads TGTGCCAGCAGCCTCAGGGGGCCGGAGACCCAGTACTTC.

In this sample, this clone turned up a few times. This chain links TRBV19 with TRBJ1-5; D is possibly TRBD1 (6 bases). CDR3 length: 15 amino acids. Germline-derived CDR1 and CDR2 are LNHDA and SQIVND (reference sequence). V was clipped by 5 bases and J by 3 bases, with 14 bases between them. CDR3 sequence: CASSSRGGANQPQHF. In DNA form, the CDR3 reads TGTGCCAGTAGTTCCCGTGGGGGGGCCAATCAGCCCCAGCATTTT.

V is TRBV19 and J is TRBJ2-2; TRBD2 matches at 7 bases. CDR3 length equals 15 residues. The V and J ends lost 1 base and 8 bases, in that order; junction bases with no gene match: 7. Looked up from germline, CDR1 is LNHDA and CDR2 is SQIVND (reference sequence). The CDR3 DNA reads TGTGCCAGTAGTATAGCGAGCGGGGTTTGGGGGGAGCTGTTTTTT. It specifies CASSIASGVWGELFF.

V is TRBV5-1 and J is TRBJ1-1, with a weak D call TRBD1 (5 bases). Germline CDR1 SGHRS, CDR2 YFSETQ. The CDR3 is made up of 15 amino acids. Trimming shortened V by 0 bases and J by 6 bases, and 15 bases separated the two germline ends. CDR3 protein: CASSLGQRREAEAFF. CDR3 coding DNA: TGCGCCAGCAGCTTGGGCCAGCGCAGGGAGGCTGAAGCTTTCTTT.

The chain joins TRBV7-3 to TRBJ1-3; 9 bases fit TRBD1. CDR1 and CDR2 from the germline V gene are SGHTA and FQGTGA. V lost 5 bases to trimming and J lost 2 bases; unmatched junction nucleotides: 7. The CDR3 covers 16 residues. CDR3 nucleotides: TGTGCCAGCAGCCTAGGGGGACAGGGTCCTGGAAACACCATATATTTT. Its translation: CASSLGGQGPGNTIYF.

About this clone itself: This may be a read error, as it is one base from a much larger clone. The V call is TRBV28, the J call TRBJ1-1; D is unresolved. V dropped 4 bases and J dropped 1 base, with 7 bases sitting between them. In germline, CDR1 is MDHEN, CDR2 SYDVKM. The CDR3 runs 13 residues. DNA of the CDR3: TGTGCCAGCAGTTCCCTCGGGAACACTGAAGCTTTCTTT. Protein product: CASSSLGNTEAFF.

The gene calls are TRBV6-5 and TRBJ2-7, with 9 bases lining up with TRBD1. Trimming removed 6 bases from V and 5 bases from J; junction bases left unmatched: 8. This CDR3 has 14 amino acids. The germline V gene encodes CDR1 MNHEY and CDR2 SVGAGI. The DNA of the CDR3 is TGTGCCAGCAGGGGACAGGGTAATGACCACGAGCAGTACTTC. It encodes CASRGQGNDHEQYF.

As DNA, the CDR3 is TGTGCCAGCAGACCGAGGACAGCTCTCAATCAGCCCCAGCATTTT. This translates into CASRPRTALNQPQHF. This chain connects TRBV27 to TRBJ1-5; D is possibly TRBD1 (6 bases). CDR1 MNHEY and CDR2 SMNVEV come from the germline V gene (reference sequence). V was pared by 6 bases and J by 3 bases, with 15 bases between. The CDR3 extends over 15 amino acids.

The V and J genes are TRBV10-1 and TRBJ1-6, with a weak D call TRBD1 (6 bases). The CDR3 covers 13 residues. The V and J ends lost 2 bases and 12 bases respectively, with 11 bases between them. CDR1 is WNHNN and CDR2 is SYGVQD in the germline V gene (reference sequence). The CDR3, as DNA: TGCGCCAGCAGTGAGACAGGGATTGGACCCCTCCACTTT. Protein product: CASSETGIGPLHF.

The chain carries TRBV14 and TRBJ1-5; D uncertain. There are 14 residues in the CDR3. Per the germline V gene, CDR1 is SGHDN and CDR2 is FVKESK. V was trimmed by 0 bases and J by 6 bases, leaving 9 bases between them. The CDR3 is CASSQEEAGQPQHF. The CDR3 DNA follows: TGTGCCAGCAGCCAAGAGGAGGCGGGTCAGCCCCAGCATTTT.

The gene calls are TRBV2 and TRBJ2-5; no clear D. The CDR3 loop spans 14 amino acids. The V gene's germline CDR1 is SNHLY and CDR2 FYNNEI. The V and J ends lost 0 bases and 5 bases respectively, with 10 bases between them. CDR3 region: CASSEALRSETQYF. The CDR3 bases are TGTGCCAGCAGTGAAGCCCTCAGGTCGGAGACCCAGTACTTC.

V and J are TRBV18 and TRBJ1-3, with TRBD1 as a possible D gene (5 bases). Per germline, CDR1 KGHSH and CDR2 LQKENI. Trimming removed 2 bases at V and 2 bases at J, with 7 bases between. The CDR3 covers 14 residues. The CDR3 reads CASSPETAGNTIYF. The CDR3 DNA reads as TGTGCCAGCTCACCAGAGACAGCTGGAAACACCATATATTTT.

Details on this clone: Other DNA sequences in the sample encode the same CDR3. The chain has TRBV27 and TRBJ1-5; tentative D call: TRBD1 (5 bases). Germline CDR1 is MNHEY and CDR2 is SMNVEV (reference sequence). The CDR3 is made up of 13 amino acids. Deletions cut 2 bases from V and 7 bases from J, with 9 bases between. As DNA, the CDR3 is TGTGCCAGCAGTTTAGCAGGGAACCAGCCCCAGCATTTT. Translated, it gives CASSLAGNQPQHF.